These 22 T cell receptor beta chains were all obtained from the same sample, sequenced in a study of radiation and T cells in renal cell carcinoma. Described time point: blood 4 weeks post-SBRT, at nephrectomy. Treatment meaning: 15 Gy SBRT to primary tumor, nephrectomy 4 weeks later. Produced via immunoSEQ multiplex PCR; TCRdb's table is partial and in-frame only. The data contain fewer than 200,000 clones, about 87% of them singletons. This specimen consisted of blood, obtained from a patient whose treatment included radiotherapy and nephrectomy. These TCRs come from a woman aged 45-59 years with renal cell carcinoma.

This sequence joins TRBV2 and TRBJ2-2; 8 bases are shared with TRBD1. V dropped 2 bases and J dropped 7; count of bases not matched to a gene: 9. This CDR3 contains 16 residues. Germline V CDR1 and CDR2: SNHLY, FYNNEI. The CDR3 DNA follows: TGTGCCAGCAGTGAATTTAAAGGACAGGGTGTCGGGGAGCTGTTTTTT. This gives the protein CASSEFKGQGVGELFF.

This chain connects TRBV7-8 to TRBJ2-7, with a tentative D call TRBD2 (6 bases). Germline values: CDR1 SGHVS, CDR2 FQNEAQ. The CDR3 length is 14 residues. With 1 base removed from V and 5 bases from J, the gap between germline ends came to 12 bases. CDR3 in amino acids: CASSLGLASHEQYF. The CDR3 nucleotides read TGTGCCAGCAGCTTAGGGCTAGCGTCCCACGAGCAGTACTTC. Looking up the rest from reference TRBV7-8 and TRBJ2-7 gives the full variable domain: GAGVSQSPRYKVAKRGQDVALRCDPISGHVSLFWYQQALGQGPEFLTYFQNEAQLDKSGLPSDRFFAERPEGSVSTLKIQRTQQEDSAVYLCASSLGLASHEQYFGPGTRLTVT.

In the case of this clone: The final CDR3 position lacks the conserved phenylalanine or tryptophan, pointing to a likely read error. No DNA is shown, since the ends of the CDR3 on it are uncertain; the CDR3 is the one TCRdb lists. V gene TRBV5-1 combines with J gene TRBJ2-6; the DNA was not used to check the table's D call, TRBD1. The CDR3 is 13 residues long, counting both termini. CDR1 and CDR2 (germline): SGHRS, YFSETQ. Here the CDR3 reads CASSPLPGDRGQL.

The chain carries TRBV7-2 and TRBJ2-2, with TRBD2 matching over 9 bases. CDR3 length equals 15 residues. J was trimmed by 1 base and V by 6 bases; bases with no gene match: 3. Germline values: CDR1 SGHTA, CDR2 FQGNSA. The CDR3 loop is CASSRLAENTGELFF. DNA for the CDR3: TGTGCCAGCAGTCGACTAGCGGAGAACACCGGGGAGCTGTTTTTT.

The sample holds a few counts of this clone. The chain has TRBV6-6 and TRBJ1-5; TRBD1 matches 8 bases. The CDR3 loop spans 13 amino acids. V was pared by 6 bases and J by 6 bases, with 4 bases of the junction left unmatched. Germline-derived CDR1 and CDR2 are MNHNY and SVGAGI (reference sequence). CDR3 bases: TGTGCCAGCAGCTGGACAGGGATTCAGCCCCAGCATTTT. Its translation: CASSWTGIQPQHF.

The chain couples TRBV9 to TRBJ1-2; 9 bases fit TRBD1. V lost 5 bases and J lost 2; bases outside the gene matches: 4. This CDR3 has 14 residues. Per germline, CDR1 SGDLS and CDR2 YYNGEE. DNA for the CDR3: TGTGCCAGCAGATCCGGGACAGGGAACTATGGCTACACCTTC. It is translated as CASRSGTGNYGYTF.

The rearrangement joins TRBV18 to TRBJ2-2, with 7 bases lining up with TRBD1. The CDR3 totals 15 residues. CDR1 and CDR2 from the germline V gene are KGHSH and LQKENI. J was trimmed by 2 bases and V by 3 bases; bases with no gene match: 3. CDR3 bases: TGTGCCAGCTCACCTCGGACAGGCAACACCGGGGAGCTGTTTTTT. Residues: CASSPRTGNTGELFF.

This clone was observed a single time. J is TRBJ2-2 and V is TRBV5-1; D may match TRBD1 or TRBD2 (6 bases each). The V gene's germline CDR1 is SGHRS and CDR2 YFSETQ. The V end was cut by 0 bases, the J end by 5 bases, with 14 bases between. This CDR3 has 16 residues. In DNA, the CDR3 is TGCGCCAGCAGCTTGGACGGGGGCCCGTCTACCGGGGAGCTGTTTTTT. Protein sequence: CASSLDGGPSTGELFF.

The V call is TRBV7-3, the J call TRBJ1-2; D might be TRBD1 (6 bases). Germline V gene sequence: CDR1 SGHTA, CDR2 FQGTGA. Trimming took 5 bases from V and 4 from J, leaving 11 bases between them. This CDR3 region has 13 residues. In DNA, the CDR3 is TGTGCCAGCAGCGAACAGGGAACCTATGGCTACACCTTC. Its protein product is CASSEQGTYGYTF.

The chain uses TRBV7-2 and TRBJ1-2, with 7 nucleotides matching TRBD1. CDR3 size: 14 residues. Germline values: CDR1 SGHTA, CDR2 FQGNSA. J lost 7 bases, V lost 3 bases, and 8 bases had no gene match. The CDR3 spells CASSLWTQGFGYTF. The CDR3, as DNA: TGTGCCAGCAGCTTGTGGACACAGGGGTTTGGCTACACCTTC.

The rearrangement links TRBV10-3 to TRBJ1-6; D possibly corresponds to TRBD1 (6 bases). V lost 3 bases, J lost 7 bases, and 13 bases lay in between. The CDR3 runs 15 residues. Per germline, CDR1 ENHRY and CDR2 SYGVKD. CDR3 region: CAISDSGQQNSPLHF. DNA of the CDR3: TGTGCCATCAGTGACTCCGGACAGCAAAATTCACCCCTCCACTTT.

The chain has TRBV14 and TRBJ2-3; tentatively, D is TRBD1 (6 bases). Trimming took off 1 base at V and 0 bases at J, with 11 bases between the two ends. The germline V gene encodes CDR1 SGHDN and CDR2 FVKESK. The CDR3 sequence is 16 residues long. Written as DNA, the CDR3 is TGTGCCAGCAGCCAAGTCTGGGGGCTGAGCACAGATACGCAGTATTTT. Its protein is CASSQVWGLSTDTQYF. Complete variable domain (other parts from reference TRBV14 and TRBJ2-3): EAGVTQFPSHSVIEKGQTVTLRCDPISGHDNLYWYRRVMGKEIKFLLHFVKESKQDESGMPNNRFLAERTGGTYSTLKVQPAELEDSGVYFCASSQVWGLSTDTQYFGPGTRLTVL.

The V gene is TRBV5-5, the J gene TRBJ2-5; the D gene could be TRBD1 or TRBD2 (5 bases each). The V end lost 4 bases, the J end lost 2 bases, and 12 bases lay between the germline ends. In germline, CDR1 is SGHKS, CDR2 YYEKEE (reference sequence). The CDR3 length is 14 residues. CDR3 DNA: TGTGCCAGCAGCCCCCGGGACCCGCAAGAGACCCAGTACTTC. This codes for CASSPRDPQETQYF.

The chain carries TRBV9 and TRBJ1-2; D gene ambiguous. CDR1 and CDR2 (germline): SGDLS, YYNGEE. This CDR3 region has 15 residues. Trimming stripped 0 bases from V and 0 bases from J, with 9 bases between. The CDR3 DNA follows: TGTGCCAGCAGCGTAGAGGCCAACTCTAACTATGGCTACACCTTC. Its protein is CASSVEANSNYGYTF. Looking up the rest from reference TRBV9 and TRBJ1-2 gives the full variable domain: DSGVTQTPKHLITATGQRVTLRCSPRSGDLSVYWYQQSLDQGLQFLIQYYNGEERAKGNILERFSAQQFPDLHSELNLSSLELGDSALYFCASSVEANSNYGYTFGSGTRLTVV.

V is TRBV4-2 and J is TRBJ2-7; no firm D call. This CDR3 has 12 amino acids. The germline CDR1 and CDR2 sequences are LGHNA and YNFKEQ. Trimming took 6 bases from V and 0 from J, leaving 6 bases between them. CDR3 DNA sequence: TGTGCCAGCAGTCAGGACTCCTACGAGCAGTACTTC. Its protein is CASSQDSYEQYF.

The chain couples TRBV5-8 to TRBJ1-4, with D possibly TRBD1 on 5 matching bases. Germline values: CDR1 SGHTS, CDR2 YDEGEE. The CDR3 runs 14 residues. Trimming pared 0 bases from V and 7 bases from J, leaving 10 bases between. The CDR3 DNA is TGTGCCAGCAGCTTGGGTCAGGGAGGTGAAAAACTGTTTTTT. It codes for CASSLGQGGEKLFF. The whole variable domain, remainder taken from reference TRBV5-8 and TRBJ1-4, is EAGVTQSPTHLIKTRGQQATLRCSPISGHTSVYWYQQALGLGLQFLLWYDEGEERNRGNFPPRFSGRQFPNYSSELNVNALELEDSALYLCASSLGQGGEKLFFGSGTQLSVL.

This clone was found a few times. This rearrangement joins TRBV19 to TRBJ2-6, with unresolved D. The V gene lost 8 bases and the J gene lost 3 bases, with 5 bases spanning the gap. The CDR3 length is 12 residues. Germline CDR1 reads LNHDA; CDR2 reads SQIVND (reference sequence). The CDR3 reads CASSSGANVLTF. CDR3 DNA sequence: TGTGCCAGTTCGAGTGGGGCCAACGTCCTGACTTTC.

The chain couples TRBV7-2 to TRBJ2-3, with D possibly TRBD1 on 6 matching bases. V was trimmed by 1 base and J by 3 bases, leaving 14 bases between them. The germline V gene encodes CDR1 SGHTA and CDR2 FQGNSA. The CDR3 length is 16 residues. This CDR3 reads CASSLVGDTRTDTQYF. Written as DNA, the CDR3 is TGTGCCAGCAGCTTAGTTGGGGACACAAGGACAGATACGCAGTATTTT.

Written as DNA, the CDR3 is TGTGCCAGCCGGGCGAGGGGGGTCGGGGACAGTGAGCAGTTCTTC. The encoded protein is CASRARGVGDSEQFF. The chain recombines TRBV2 with TRBJ2-1; maybe TRBD1 (7 bases). This CDR3 comprises 15 residues. Trimming shortened V by 8 bases and J by 9 bases, and 23 bases separated the two germline ends. CDR1 and CDR2 from the germline V gene are SNHLY and FYNNEI. Together with reference TRBV2 and TRBJ2-1, the CDR3 gives the full variable domain: EPEVTQTPSHQVTQMGQEVILRCVPISNHLYFYWYRQILGQKVEFLVSFYNNEISEKSEIFDDQFSVERPDGSNFTLKIRSTKLEDSAMYFCASRARGVGDSEQFFGPGTRLTVL.

V and J are TRBV9 and TRBJ2-5; TRBD1 aligns across 7 bases. CDR1 is SGDLS and CDR2 is YYNGEE in the germline V gene. The CDR3 extends over 15 amino acids. The J segment lost 9 bases and the V segment lost 0 bases, leaving 11 bases of the junction unmatched. Written as DNA, the CDR3 is TGTGCCAGCAGCGTAGTAGGGGGCGCCGGGATGGCCCAGTACTTC. Residues: CASSVVGGAGMAQYF.

The rearrangement joins TRBV10-3 to TRBJ1-1, with a tentative D call TRBD1 (5 bases). V was cut by 6 bases and J by 0 bases, with 20 bases left in between. The CDR3 sequence is 17 residues long. Germline V gene lookup returns CDR1 ENHRY and CDR2 SYGVKD. The CDR3 is CAISKYPRQNMNTEAFF. CDR3 bases: TGTGCCATCAGCAAATACCCCCGACAGAACATGAACACTGAAGCTTTCTTT.

The chain joins TRBV9 to TRBJ1-1, with no clear D. Germline CDR1 and CDR2: SGDLS and YYNGEE. This CDR3 region has 14 residues. V was clipped by 2 bases and J by 4 bases, with 12 bases between them. The CDR3 DNA is TGTGCCAGCAGCGTTTACGGCGGGTCCACTGAAGCTTTCTTT. This codes for CASSVYGGSTEAFF.